These T cell receptor beta chains were read from a single sample in a study of blood T cells in healthy people across ages. TCRdb reanalysed the 5' RACE reads using MiXCR and keeps one entry per CDR3 protein. The repertoire holds more than 1 million distinct CDR3 sequences, with around 43% as singletons. Sequenced: blood. These receptors came from a woman between 55 and 75 years old in good health. CDR3s leave out the opening cysteine and the closing phenylalanine or tryptophan.

V: TRBV7-7; J: TRBJ2-3; CDR3: ASSLEGSPGSTDTQY
V: TRBV5-1; J: TRBJ2-7; CDR3: ASSLGQQGYEQY
V: TRBV7-9; J: TRBJ2-5; CDR3: ASSFYRGTLGSGETQY
V: TRBV27; J: TRBJ1-6; CDR3: ASSLGSAGNSPLH
V: TRBV9; J: TRBJ2-7; CDR3: ASSVEGGRPNEQY
V: TRBV21-1; J: TRBJ1-6; CDR3: ARSRWGKASYNSPLH
V: TRBV7-8; J: TRBJ1-2; CDR3: ASSPTANSYGYT
V: TRBV20-1; J: TRBJ1-1; CDR3: SAPDRGHTEAF
V: TRBV2; J: TRBJ2-1; CDR3: ASSQGPGTGRPKRF
V: TRBV20-1; J: TRBJ2-4; CDR3: SARSGSSVEQY
V: TRBV10-3; J: TRBJ2-2; CDR3: AITSGGNTGELF
V: TRBV12-3/TRBV12-4; J: TRBJ1-1; CDR3: ASRTQGNTEAF
V: TRBV11-2; J: TRBJ2-7; CDR3: ASTAVSYEQY
V: TRBV25-1; J: TRBJ1-2; CDR3: ASSDEQVTNYGYT
V: TRBV29-1; J: TRBJ2-7; CDR3: SVAGEQY
V: TRBV29-1; J: TRBJ1-5; CDR3: SVKLQGVNQPQH